Reported below is one T cell receptor beta chain. The antigen is unknown. This entry belongs to a study of beta chain features in type 1 diabetes. This CDR3 is 14 amino acids long. CDR1 is SGHRS, CDR2 YFSETQ, per germline. Trimming took 1 base from V and 2 from J, leaving 9 bases between them. CD4+ naive, central memory, regulatory and stem cell-like memory cells were sorted via CD45RO/CCR7/CD25/CD127/CD95/CD27. Of the isolated RNA, all was reverse transcribed, and so the sequenced material was expressed TCRB transcripts. Around 3.57 million reads was the average for naive, central memory and regulatory T cell samples. Here immunoSEQ multiplex PCR was the method, and the copy in TCRdb shows in-frame clones only, minus some. The sample includes about 250,000 clones, around 14% of them seen just once. Study results and caveats: In all four CD4+ subsets, TCRB CDR3 length was significantly, moderately reduced in type 1 diabetes.

This receptor was taken from a woman aged 40 to 49 in good health. Input material: naive CD4+ T cells from blood. The V call is TRBV5-1, the J call TRBJ2-5, with D unresolved. The CDR3 is CASSLYQVQETQYF. CDR3 bases: TGCGCCAGCAGCTTGTACCAGGTACAAGAGACCCAGTACTTC.